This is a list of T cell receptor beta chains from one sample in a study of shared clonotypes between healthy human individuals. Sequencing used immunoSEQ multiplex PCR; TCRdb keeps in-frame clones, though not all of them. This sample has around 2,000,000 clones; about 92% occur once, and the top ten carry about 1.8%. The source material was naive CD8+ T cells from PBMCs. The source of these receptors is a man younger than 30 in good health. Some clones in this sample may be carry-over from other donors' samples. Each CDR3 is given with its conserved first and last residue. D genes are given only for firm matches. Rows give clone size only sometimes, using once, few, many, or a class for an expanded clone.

TGTGCCAGCAGCCTCGGGACAGGGACCTACGAGCAGTACTTC,CASSLGTGTYEQYF,TRBD1,TRBV7-2,TRBJ2-7,.
TGTGCCAGTAGTATAATGGCAGGGGGCGCGAACACTGAAGCTTTCTTT,CASSIMAGGANTEAFF,TRBD1,TRBV19,TRBJ1-1,.
TGTGCCAGCAGCGTAGGACTAGCGGGACGCACAGATACGCAGTATTTT,CASSVGLAGRTDTQYF,TRBD2,TRBV9,TRBJ2-3,.
TGTGCCAGCTCACCAGGCCAGAACACTGAAGCTTTCTTT,CASSPGQNTEAFF,.,TRBV18,TRBJ1-1,.
TGCGCCAGCCGGGGGCGGGAAGGCGGGAATGAGCAGTTCTTC,CASRGREGGNEQFF,.,TRBV4-1,TRBJ2-1,.
TGTGCCAGCAGAGCGAGGGGAGATACGCAGTATTTT,CASRARGDTQYF,.,TRBV28,TRBJ2-3,.
TGTGCCAGTAGTACGGGGGAGGGGTGGTGGCAGGACGAGCAGTACTTC,CASSTGEGWWQDEQYF,TRBD2,TRBV19,TRBJ2-7,.
TGCGCCAGCAGCTTGGAACTAGCGGGGGCTTACGAGCAGTACTTC,CASSLELAGAYEQYF,TRBD2,TRBV5-1,TRBJ2-7,.
TGTGCCAGCACCATTCACGTCGGGAGCAATCAGCCCCAGCATTTT,CASTIHVGSNQPQHF,.,TRBV27,TRBJ1-5,.
TGTGCCTGGAGTGTAGACCGGAGCTCTGGAAACACCATATATTTT,CAWSVDRSSGNTIYF,.,TRBV30,TRBJ1-3,once
TGTGCCAGCAGCATAAGACCGGAGCAGTTCTTC,CASSIRPEQFF,.,TRBV7-9,TRBJ2-1,.
TGTGCCAGCAGCGCCCGAGGGTCTGATGAGCAGTTCTTC,CASSARGSDEQFF,.,TRBV11-2,TRBJ2-1,.
TGTGCCAGCAGTCGACAGGGAATCATGAACACTGAAGCTTTCTTT,CASSRQGIMNTEAFF,TRBD1,TRBV27,TRBJ1-1,.
TGTGCCAGCAAAATAGCGGGGTGGAGCTCCTACAATGAGCAGTTCTTC,CASKIAGWSSYNEQFF,TRBD2,TRBV28,TRBJ2-1,once
TGTGCCAGCAGCGCGTCATCAGGGATACGAGAGACCCAGTACTTC,CASSASSGIRETQYF,.,TRBV11-2,TRBJ2-5,.
TGTGCCAGCAGCTTAGACCAAACCGACTACGAGCAGTACTTC,CASSLDQTDYEQYF,.,TRBV7-6,TRBJ2-7,.
TGTGCCAGCAGCCGGCGACTAGTGTCCGATGAGCAGTTCTTC,CASSRRLVSDEQFF,.,TRBV4-2,TRBJ2-1,.
TGTGCCAGCAGCGTTTCCGAACGCAGAATTACCGGGGAGCTGTTTTTT,CASSVSERRITGELFF,.,TRBV9,TRBJ2-2,.
TGTGCCAGAATATTCCGCTCTCGCGGCACCGGGGAGCTGTTTTTT,CARIFRSRGTGELFF,.,TRBV5-3,TRBJ2-2,.
TGTGCCAGCAGCCTGCTTTCCCCGGGACTAGCGGGAGCGAGCGATGAGCAGTTCTTC,CASSLLSPGLAGASDEQFF,TRBD2,TRBV7-9,TRBJ2-1,.
TGTGCCAGCAGCCGCCGGACTAGCGGGAGCGAGCAGTACTTC,CASSRRTSGSEQYF,TRBD2,TRBV7-6,TRBJ2-7,.
TGTGCCAGCAGCGCCTCAGGGGGCCGGACTGAAGCTTTCTTT,CASSASGGRTEAFF,TRBD1,TRBV9,TRBJ1-1,.
TGCAGCGTCGAGGGGACCGGGGAGCTGTTTTTT,CSVEGTGELFF,.,TRBV29-1,TRBJ2-2,.
TGTGCCAGCAGTGTTTCTCTCTCCTCCCCAAGCCGCGAGCAGTACTTC,CASSVSLSSPSREQYF,.,TRBV2,TRBJ2-7,.
TGTGCCAGCAGCCCCTGGGAGGCTACTATGAACACTGAAGCTTTCTTT,CASSPWEATMNTEAFF,.,TRBV7-9,TRBJ1-1,once
TGTGCCAGCAGCGTAGGGGGACAGGGGCCTGAAGCTTTCTTT,CASSVGGQGPEAFF,TRBD1,TRBV9,TRBJ1-1,.
TGTGCCAGCAGCTTAGGGGGCCCTACTAACACTGAAGCTTTCTTT,CASSLGGPTNTEAFF,.,TRBV7-9,TRBJ1-1,.
TGTGCCAGCAGCTTAGGAGGGAGTACCTACAATGAGCAGTTCTTC,CASSLGGSTYNEQFF,.,TRBV7-3,TRBJ2-1,.
TGTGCCTGGAGAGGGGTCAGGGAGGATTCCTATGGCTACACCTTC,CAWRGVREDSYGYTF,.,TRBV30,TRBJ1-2,.
TGTGCCAGCAGTTACTCAGGGATGGGAGGCTACACCTTC,CASSYSGMGGYTF,.,TRBV6-6,TRBJ1-2,.
TGTGCCAGCAGCTCACCCCACGGGTTTAACTACGAGCAGTACTTC,CASSSPHGFNYEQYF,.,TRBV7-9,TRBJ2-7,.
TGTGCCAGCAGCTGGGACAGGGTTCATCCCTACGAGCAGTACTTC,CASSWDRVHPYEQYF,TRBD1,TRBV5-4,TRBJ2-7,.
TGCGCCAGCAGCACGGGGACTAGCGGGGGAAATGAGCAGTTCTTC,CASSTGTSGGNEQFF,TRBD2,TRBV5-1,TRBJ2-1,.
TGCGCCAGCAGGGGCGGCCTCCACTATGGCTACACCTTC,CASRGGLHYGYTF,.,TRBV4-1,TRBJ1-2,.
TGTGCCAGCAGAGCGGGAGAGACCCAGTACTTC,CASRAGETQYF,.,TRBV13,TRBJ2-5,.
TGTGCCAGCAGCAGTAGGACAGGCGCGAACACCGGGGAGCTGTTTTTT,CASSSRTGANTGELFF,TRBD1,TRBV28,TRBJ2-2,.
TGTGCCAGCAGCTTATTCGCGACAGGCAAATTTAATGAAAAACTGTTTTTT,CASSLFATGKFNEKLFF,.,TRBV7-8,TRBJ1-4,.
TGCGCCAGCAGCCAAGAGGGGACATCGTACAATGAGCAGTTCTTC,CASSQEGTSYNEQFF,.,TRBV4-3,TRBJ2-1,.
TGTGCCAGCAGCTTAGAAGGCACAGATACGCAGTATTTT,CASSLEGTDTQYF,.,TRBV7-6,TRBJ2-3,once
TGTGCCAGCAGCCCCACGCGGACTAGCGGGAGTATGGGGAGCTACAATGAGCAGTTCTTC,CASSPTRTSGSMGSYNEQFF,TRBD2,TRBV14,TRBJ2-1,.
TGTGCCAGCAGTTACTCGACTAGCGGGACCTACAATGAGCAGTTCTTC,CASSYSTSGTYNEQFF,TRBD2,TRBV6-5,TRBJ2-1,once
TGTGCCAGCAGCCGGGACGCGCTTTATGCAGCCCCTTACAATGAGCAGTTCTTC,CASSRDALYAAPYNEQFF,.,TRBV2,TRBJ2-1,.
TGCGCCAGCAGTTGGGGGGGTTCCTACGAGCAGTACTTC,CASSWGGSYEQYF,TRBD2,TRBV5-1,TRBJ2-7,.
TGTGCCAGCAGTTCTTGGTCGGATAGGGATCAGCCCCAGCATTTT,CASSSWSDRDQPQHF,.,TRBV27,TRBJ1-5,.
TGTGCCAGCAGGATCAAAATGGGAGGCGAGCAGTACTTC,CASRIKMGGEQYF,.,TRBV21-1,TRBJ2-7,.
TGTGCCAGCAGTTTTCCAGGGACCTACGAGCAGTACTTC,CASSFPGTYEQYF,.,TRBV27,TRBJ2-7,.
TGTGCCAGCAGTCCCCGGGACAGACAATTAGCTAACTATGGCTACACCTTC,CASSPRDRQLANYGYTF,TRBD1,TRBV28,TRBJ1-2,.
TGTGCCAGCAGTTACTCGAGCGGCCAGGGAGGCGGTTGGAGAAGATTTTGCAATGAGCAGTTCTTC,CASSYSSGQGGGWRRFCNEQFF,.,TRBV6-7,TRBJ2-1,.
TGTGCCAGCAGACAGGGGGCGTACACCGGGGAGCTGTTTTTT,CASRQGAYTGELFF,TRBD1,TRBV6-4,TRBJ2-2,.
TGTGCCAGCAGTCCTGGTCGGGCGCCCTACAATGAGCAGTTCTTC,CASSPGRAPYNEQFF,.,TRBV27,TRBJ2-1,once
TGTGCCAGCAGCTTATACGACAGGTTCAACACTGAAGCTTTCTTT,CASSLYDRFNTEAFF,.,TRBV11-2,TRBJ1-1,.
TGCGCCAGCAGCTTGCCACGCGATCCGACACAGGGGGTATCCTACGAGCAGTACTTC,CASSLPRDPTQGVSYEQYF,TRBD1,TRBV5-1,TRBJ2-7,.
TGTGCCAGCAGCGTAGCTCGATACAGGCAGAACTATGGCTACACCTTC,CASSVARYRQNYGYTF,.,TRBV9,TRBJ1-2,.
TGCGCCAGCAGCTATATAGCGGACCAAATAGATACGCAGTATTTT,CASSYIADQIDTQYF,.,TRBV5-1,TRBJ2-3,.
TGCGCCAGCAGCGTAGGTATAAGGACAGGGGTCGCCGGGGAGCTGTTTTTT,CASSVGIRTGVAGELFF,TRBD1,TRBV5-1,TRBJ2-2,.
TGCAGCGTTGTAGACGGCTACAATGAGCAGTTCTTC,CSVVDGYNEQFF,.,TRBV29-1,TRBJ2-1,.
TGTGCCAGCAGCTTATCTTCGTTTTTCCGGGCAGGGGAAGGCTACACCTTC,CASSLSSFFRAGEGYTF,.,TRBV11-2,TRBJ1-2,.
TGCGCCAGCAGCTGGGGACAGGCCTACGAGCAGTACTTC,CASSWGQAYEQYF,TRBD1,TRBV5-1,TRBJ2-7,few